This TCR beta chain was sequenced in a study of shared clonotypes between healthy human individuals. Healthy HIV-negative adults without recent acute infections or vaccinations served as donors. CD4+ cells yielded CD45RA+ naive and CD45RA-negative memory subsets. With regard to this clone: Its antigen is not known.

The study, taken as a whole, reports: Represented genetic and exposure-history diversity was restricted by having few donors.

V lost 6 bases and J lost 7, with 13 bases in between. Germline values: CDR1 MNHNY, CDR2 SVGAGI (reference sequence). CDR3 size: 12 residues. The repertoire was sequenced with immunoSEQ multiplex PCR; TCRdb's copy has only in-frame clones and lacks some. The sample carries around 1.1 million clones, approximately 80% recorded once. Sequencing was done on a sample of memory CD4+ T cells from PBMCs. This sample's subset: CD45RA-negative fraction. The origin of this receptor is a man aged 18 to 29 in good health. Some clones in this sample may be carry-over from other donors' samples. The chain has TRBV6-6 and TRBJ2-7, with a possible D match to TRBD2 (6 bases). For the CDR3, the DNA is TGTGCCAGCAGCTCCTCTCGGGGGGAGCAGTACTTC. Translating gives CASSSSRGEQYF.